A selection of T cell receptor beta chains follows, all from one sample in a study of cytomegalovirus exposure and HLA in healthy donors. TCRdb's copy holds only in-frame clones and misses some; the assay was immunoSEQ multiplex PCR. The sample records roughly 99,000 clones, roughly 80% being singletons. Sequences were obtained from PBMCs. The receptors derive from a man aged 25 to 45 in good health and CMV-seropositive. The CDR3 runs from the conserved cysteine through the conserved F or W. The size entry is marked missing in some rows and otherwise reads once, few, many or a size class.

J gene	clone size	V gene	CDR3 protein
TRBJ2-2	few	TRBV6-1	CASSDGYSRRTGELFF
TRBJ1-1	.	TRBV5-4	CASSPGTGGGKTEAFF
TRBJ1-1	.	TRBV11-2	CASSLAGGTEAFF
TRBJ2-7	.	TRBV7-9	CASTEGGLSYEQYF
TRBJ2-3	.	TRBV5-1	CASKSASTDTQYF
TRBJ2-3	.	TRBV5-1	CASSSERGASDTQYF
TRBJ1-2	.	TRBV2	CASSGTGATIGYTF
TRBJ2-7	.	TRBV5-1	CASPRAGPSSYEQYF
TRBJ2-5	.	TRBV6-4	CASSDGQVETQYF
TRBJ2-1	once	TRBV27	CASSFSGDYEQFF
TRBJ1-5	few	TRBV30	CAWSPLFSNQPQHF
TRBJ2-1	.	TRBV11-3	CASSLGSGGRWNEQFF
TRBJ2-6	.	TRBV27	CASSLVDWGAGANVLTF
TRBJ2-7	.	TRBV19	CASSMGGGTGVVEQYF
TRBJ2-1	.	TRBV29-1	CSVFLDHNEQFF
TRBJ2-7	.	TRBV11-3	CASSIYDRAGEQYF
TRBJ1-2	once	TRBV10-3	CAISPGTGGLDYGYTF
TRBJ2-3	.	TRBV6-4	CASRCLMRGHSTDTQYF
TRBJ2-1	.	TRBV27	CASSHERGPYNEQFF
TRBJ2-3	.	TRBV4-1	CASSQDIAGGRHTQYF
TRBJ2-5	.	TRBV9	CASSPTTRLETQYF
TRBJ2-3	.	TRBV18	CASSPLAGGPTDTQYF
TRBJ1-5	.	TRBV2	CASSGDWNQPQHF
TRBJ1-5	.	TRBV7-9	CSSSLEGRGSARANQPQHF
TRBJ1-5	few	TRBV4-1	CASSQRQDGQPQHF
TRBJ1-2	.	TRBV11-1	CASSLEGYGYTF
TRBJ1-2	.	TRBV7-2	CASSKRDRVGYGYTF
TRBJ2-7	.	TRBV5-6	CASSLLSSYEQYF
TRBJ1-1	.	TRBV29-1	CSAGQGGENTEAFF
TRBJ2-3	.	TRBV18	CASSPDSGTSVRDTQYF
TRBJ1-1	.	TRBV6-5	CASSYGGTENTEAFF
TRBJ2-7	.	TRBV9	CASSVADRIDSYEQYF
TRBJ1-1	.	TRBV2	CASTRGGNTEAFF
TRBJ1-2	.	TRBV5-4	CASQDPGGADYGYTF
TRBJ1-2	.	TRBV6-5	CASSLKRAYGYTF
TRBJ2-7	few	TRBV11-2	CASSSWTVSGLEQYF
TRBJ1-2	.	TRBV7-8	CASSLRGQGLYGYTF
TRBJ2-7	.	TRBV2	CASGWTSGGAKWEQYF
TRBJ1-1	.	TRBV10-3	CAISTTGGSEAFF
TRBJ2-3	once	TRBV25-1	CASSRDITDTQYF
TRBJ2-7	.	TRBV5-1	CASSQAGEILYEQYF
TRBJ2-2	.	TRBV13	CATTTGAGELFF
TRBJ2-6	.	TRBV5-5	CASSLDRSGANVLTF
TRBJ2-5	.	TRBV13	CASSLGTARYQETQYF
TRBJ1-2	.	TRBV19	CASSLGQGYDYTF
TRBJ2-1	.	TRBV10-2	CASSDLRLASNEQFF
TRBJ2-7	.	TRBV4-1	CASSQQTGTLNEQYF
TRBJ1-1	.	TRBV10-3	CAITSTGETEAFF
TRBJ1-2	.	TRBV6-6	CASSYRTGSGYTF
TRBJ1-2	.	TRBV7-9	CASSFENANYGYTF
TRBJ2-3	few	TRBV6-1	CANSPQGGTDTQYF
TRBJ1-2	.	TRBV2	CASSYSYGYTF
TRBJ1-6	.	TRBV14	CASSQLATGSPLHF
TRBJ1-2	once	TRBV6-5	CASSLKQGADYGYTF